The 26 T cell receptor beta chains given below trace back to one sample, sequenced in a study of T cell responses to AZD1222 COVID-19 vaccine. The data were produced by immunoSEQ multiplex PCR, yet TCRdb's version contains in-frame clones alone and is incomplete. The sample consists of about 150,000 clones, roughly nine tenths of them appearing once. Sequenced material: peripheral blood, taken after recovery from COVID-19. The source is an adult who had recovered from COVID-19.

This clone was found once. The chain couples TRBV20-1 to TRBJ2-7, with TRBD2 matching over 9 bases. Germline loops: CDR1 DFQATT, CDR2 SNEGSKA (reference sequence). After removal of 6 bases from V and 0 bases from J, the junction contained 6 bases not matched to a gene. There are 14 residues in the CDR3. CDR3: CSASPSGASYEQYF. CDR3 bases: TGCAGTGCAAGTCCTAGCGGGGCCTCCTACGAGCAGTACTTC.

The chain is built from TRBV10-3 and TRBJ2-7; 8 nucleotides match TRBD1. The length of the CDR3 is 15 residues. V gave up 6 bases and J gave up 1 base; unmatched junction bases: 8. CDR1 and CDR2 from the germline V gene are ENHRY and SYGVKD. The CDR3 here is CAIRTGTGESYEQYF. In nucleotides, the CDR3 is TGTGCCATCAGAACCGGGACAGGTGAATCCTACGAGCAGTACTTC.

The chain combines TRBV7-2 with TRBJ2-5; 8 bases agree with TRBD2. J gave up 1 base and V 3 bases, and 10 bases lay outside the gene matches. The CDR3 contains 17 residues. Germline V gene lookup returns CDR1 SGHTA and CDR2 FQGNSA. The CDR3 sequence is CASSFGLSTSAQETQYF. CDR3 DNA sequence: TGTGCCAGCAGCTTTGGCCTATCGACTAGCGCCCAAGAGACCCAGTACTTC. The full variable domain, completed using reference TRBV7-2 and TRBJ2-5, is GAGVSQSPSNKVTEKGKDVELRCDPISGHTALYWYRQSLGQGLEFLIYFQGNSAPDKSGLPSDRFSAERTGGSVSTLTIQRTQQEDSAVYLCASSFGLSTSAQETQYFGPGTRLLVL.

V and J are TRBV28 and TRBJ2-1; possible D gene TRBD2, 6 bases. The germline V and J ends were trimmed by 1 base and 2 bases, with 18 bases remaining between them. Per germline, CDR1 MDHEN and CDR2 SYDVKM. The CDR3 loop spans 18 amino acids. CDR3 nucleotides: TGTGCCAGCAGTTTATCTAGTGGGGGACTCTCAACCTACAATGAGCAGTTCTTC. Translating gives CASSLSSGGLSTYNEQFF. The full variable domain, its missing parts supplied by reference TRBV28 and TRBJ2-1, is DVKVTQSSRYLVKRTGEKVFLECVQDMDHENMFWYRQDPGLGLRLIYFSYDVKMKEKGDIPEGYSVSREKKERFSLILESASTNQTSMYLCASSLSSGGLSTYNEQFFGPGTRLTVL.

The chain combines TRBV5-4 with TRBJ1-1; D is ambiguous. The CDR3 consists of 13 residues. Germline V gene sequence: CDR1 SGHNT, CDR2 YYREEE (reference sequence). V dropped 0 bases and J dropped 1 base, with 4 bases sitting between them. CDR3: CASSLAENTEAFF. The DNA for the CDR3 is TGTGCCAGCAGCTTGGCTGAGAACACTGAAGCTTTCTTT.

This CDR3 reads CATHRDGAYNSPLHF. CDR3 in DNA: TGTGCCACCCACCGGGACGGAGCCTATAATTCACCCCTCCACTTT. This sequence joins TRBV6-1 and TRBJ1-6; D might be TRBD1 (5 bases). Trimming cost V 10 bases and J 2 bases, with 15 bases left between them. Looked up from germline, CDR1 is MNHNS and CDR2 is SASEGT. The CDR3 runs 15 residues.

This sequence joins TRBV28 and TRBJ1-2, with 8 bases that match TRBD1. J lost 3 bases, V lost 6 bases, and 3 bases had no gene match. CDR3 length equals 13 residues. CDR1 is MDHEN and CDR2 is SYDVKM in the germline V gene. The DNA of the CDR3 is TGTGCCAGCAGCCCGGGACAGGACTATGGCTACACCTTC. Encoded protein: CASSPGQDYGYTF.

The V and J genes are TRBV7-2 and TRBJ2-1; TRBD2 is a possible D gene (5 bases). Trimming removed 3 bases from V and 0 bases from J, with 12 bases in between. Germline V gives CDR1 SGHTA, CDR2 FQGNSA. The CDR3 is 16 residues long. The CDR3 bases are TGTGCCAGCAGCTTCGGACTGGCGAGCTCCTACAATGAGCAGTTCTTC. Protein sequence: CASSFGLASSYNEQFF. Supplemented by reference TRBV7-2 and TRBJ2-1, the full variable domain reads GAGVSQSPSNKVTEKGKDVELRCDPISGHTALYWYRQSLGQGLEFLIYFQGNSAPDKSGLPSDRFSAERTGGSVSTLTIQRTQQEDSAVYLCASSFGLASSYNEQFFGPGTRLTVL.

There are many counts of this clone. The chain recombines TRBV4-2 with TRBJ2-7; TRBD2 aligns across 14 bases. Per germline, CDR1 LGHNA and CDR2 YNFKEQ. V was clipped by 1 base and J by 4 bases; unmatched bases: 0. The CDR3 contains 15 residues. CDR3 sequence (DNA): TGTGCCAGCAGCCAAGGACTAGCGGGGGGGTACGAGCAGTACTTC. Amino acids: CASSQGLAGGYEQYF.

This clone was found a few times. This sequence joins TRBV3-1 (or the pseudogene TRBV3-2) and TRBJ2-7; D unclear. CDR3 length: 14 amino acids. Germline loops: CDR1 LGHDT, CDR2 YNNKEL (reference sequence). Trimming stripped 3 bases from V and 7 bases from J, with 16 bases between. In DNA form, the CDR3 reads TGTGCCAGCAGCCAGGGAACTCTCGCCGGGGAGCAGTACTTC. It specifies CASSQGTLAGEQYF.

Here the CDR3 reads CASSVARRGESGNTIYF. The CDR3 DNA reads as TGTGCCAGCAGCGTGGCCCGGAGGGGAGAAAGCGGAAACACCATATATTTT. The chain joins TRBV9 to TRBJ1-3; a weak D match, TRBD1 (5 bases). Germline V gene sequence: CDR1 SGDLS, CDR2 YYNGEE. Deletions cut 2 bases from V and 4 bases from J, with 19 bases between. This CDR3 is built from 17 residues. Complete variable domain (other parts from reference TRBV9 and TRBJ1-3): DSGVTQTPKHLITATGQRVTLRCSPRSGDLSVYWYQQSLDQGLQFLIQYYNGEERAKGNILERFSAQQFPDLHSELNLSSLELGDSALYFCASSVARRGESGNTIYFGEGSWLTVV.

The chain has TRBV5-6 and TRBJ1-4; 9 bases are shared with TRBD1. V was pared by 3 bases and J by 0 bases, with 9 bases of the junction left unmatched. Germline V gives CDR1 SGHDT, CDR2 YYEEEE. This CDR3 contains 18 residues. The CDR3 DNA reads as TGTGCCAGCAGCTCCCCAGGGACAGGGCATGCAACTAATGAAAAACTGTTTTTT. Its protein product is CASSSPGTGHATNEKLFF.

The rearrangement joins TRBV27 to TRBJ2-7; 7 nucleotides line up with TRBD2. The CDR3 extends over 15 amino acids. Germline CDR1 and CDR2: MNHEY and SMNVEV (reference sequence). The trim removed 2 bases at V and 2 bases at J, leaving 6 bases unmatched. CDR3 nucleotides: TGTGCCAGCAGTTTAAGTGTGGGGGGGGCCTACGAGCAGTACTTC. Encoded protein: CASSLSVGGAYEQYF.

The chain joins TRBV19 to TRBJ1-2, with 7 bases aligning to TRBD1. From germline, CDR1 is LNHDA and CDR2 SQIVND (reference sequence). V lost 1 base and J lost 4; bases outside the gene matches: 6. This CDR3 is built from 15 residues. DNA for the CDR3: TGTGCCAGTAGTATAGGGACAGGAGCTTTCTATGGCTACACCTTC. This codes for CASSIGTGAFYGYTF.

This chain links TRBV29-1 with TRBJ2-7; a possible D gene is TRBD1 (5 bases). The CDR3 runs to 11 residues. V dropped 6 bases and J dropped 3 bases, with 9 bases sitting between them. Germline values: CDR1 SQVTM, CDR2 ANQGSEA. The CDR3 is CSVRVSYEQYF. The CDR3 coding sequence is TGCAGCGTCAGGGTTAGCTACGAGCAGTACTTC.

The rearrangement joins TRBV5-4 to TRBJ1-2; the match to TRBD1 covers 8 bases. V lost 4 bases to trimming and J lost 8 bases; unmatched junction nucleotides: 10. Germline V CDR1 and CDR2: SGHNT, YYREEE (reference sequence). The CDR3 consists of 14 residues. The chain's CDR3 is CASSTGQEIEGYTF. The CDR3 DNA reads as TGTGCCAGCAGCACGGGACAGGAGATCGAAGGCTACACCTTC.

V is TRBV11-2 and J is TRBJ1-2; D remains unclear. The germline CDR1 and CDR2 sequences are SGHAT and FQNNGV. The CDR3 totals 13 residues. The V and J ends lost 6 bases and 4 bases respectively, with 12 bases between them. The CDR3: CASSLDGLYGYTF. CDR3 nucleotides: TGTGCCAGCAGTTTGGACGGACTCTATGGCTACACCTTC.

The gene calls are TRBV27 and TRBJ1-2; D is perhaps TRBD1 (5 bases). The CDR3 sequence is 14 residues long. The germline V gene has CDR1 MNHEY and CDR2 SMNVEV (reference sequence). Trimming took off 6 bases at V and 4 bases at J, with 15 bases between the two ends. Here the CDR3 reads CASRTGGVAYGYTF. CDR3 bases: TGTGCCAGCAGGACCGGAGGGGTAGCCTATGGCTACACCTTC.

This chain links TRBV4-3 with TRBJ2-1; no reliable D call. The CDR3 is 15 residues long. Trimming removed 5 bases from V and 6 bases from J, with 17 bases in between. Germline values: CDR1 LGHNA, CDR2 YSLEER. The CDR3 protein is CASSKSGMARNEQFF. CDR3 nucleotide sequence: TGCGCCAGCAGCAAGTCCGGAATGGCCCGCAATGAGCAGTTCTTC.

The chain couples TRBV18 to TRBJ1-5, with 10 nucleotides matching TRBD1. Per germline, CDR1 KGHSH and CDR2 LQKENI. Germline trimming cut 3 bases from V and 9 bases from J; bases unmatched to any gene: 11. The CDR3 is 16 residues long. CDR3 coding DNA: TGTGCCAGCTCACCTACGGGACAGGGGCCCCTATCGCCCCAGCATTTT. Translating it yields CASSPTGQGPLSPQHF.

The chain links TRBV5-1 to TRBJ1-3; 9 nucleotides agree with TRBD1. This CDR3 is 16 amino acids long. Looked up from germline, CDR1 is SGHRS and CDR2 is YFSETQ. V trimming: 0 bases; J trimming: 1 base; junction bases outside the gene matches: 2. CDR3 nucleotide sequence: TGCGCCAGCAGCTTGGGGGGACAGGGATCTGGAAACACCATATATTTT. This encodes CASSLGGQGSGNTIYF.

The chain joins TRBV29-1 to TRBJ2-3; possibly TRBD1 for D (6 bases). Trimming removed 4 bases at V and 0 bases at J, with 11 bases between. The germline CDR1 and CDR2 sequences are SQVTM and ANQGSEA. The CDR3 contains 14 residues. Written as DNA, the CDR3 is TGCAGCGTTGTCAGGGGCTCAAGCACAGATACGCAGTATTTT. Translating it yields CSVVRGSSTDTQYF.

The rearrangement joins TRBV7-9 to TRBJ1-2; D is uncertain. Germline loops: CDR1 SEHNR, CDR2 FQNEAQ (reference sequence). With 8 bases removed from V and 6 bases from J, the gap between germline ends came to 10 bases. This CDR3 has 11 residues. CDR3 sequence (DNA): TGTGCCAGCCCCCACTGGGATGGCTACACCTTC. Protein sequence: CASPHWDGYTF.

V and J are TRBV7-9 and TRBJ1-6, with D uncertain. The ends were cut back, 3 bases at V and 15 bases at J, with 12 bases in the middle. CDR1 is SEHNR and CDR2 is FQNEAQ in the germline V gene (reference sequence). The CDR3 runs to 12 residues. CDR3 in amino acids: CASSLASGVLHF. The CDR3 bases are TGTGCCAGCAGCTTGGCCTCGGGAGTCCTCCACTTT.

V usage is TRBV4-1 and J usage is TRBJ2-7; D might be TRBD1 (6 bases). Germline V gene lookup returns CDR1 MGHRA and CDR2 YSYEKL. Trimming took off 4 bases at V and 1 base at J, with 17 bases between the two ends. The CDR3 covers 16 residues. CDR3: CASSRTSQGPSYEQYF. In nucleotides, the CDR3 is TGCGCCAGCAGCCGAACGTCACAGGGACCTTCCTACGAGCAGTACTTC.

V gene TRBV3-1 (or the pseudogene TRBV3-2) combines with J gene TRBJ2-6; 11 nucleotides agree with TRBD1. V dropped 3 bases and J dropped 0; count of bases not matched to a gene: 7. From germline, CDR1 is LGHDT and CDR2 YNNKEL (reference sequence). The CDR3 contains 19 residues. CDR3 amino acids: CASSQRTGGKPSGANVLTF. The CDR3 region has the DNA TGTGCCAGCAGCCAGAGGACAGGGGGCAAACCCTCTGGGGCCAACGTCCTGACTTTC.